This T cell receptor beta chain originates from a study of shared T cell receptors in the human thymus. CDR3 length equals 18 residues. Per germline, CDR1 SGHTA and CDR2 FQGNSA. Between the trimmed V and J ends, which lost 4 bases and 0 bases, there was a span of 19 bases. Libraries were prepared by immunoSEQ multiplex PCR; TCRdb keeps only in-frame clonotypes and omits some of them. This repertoire shows 630,000 or so clones, around 87% found once; its top ten account for approximately 0.0097%. These same records also appear under a second study, on human thymus T cells. That work adds: Each of the donors was a healthy Finnish infant who was undergoing open corrective cardiac surgery for congenital heart defects. Resections from corrective heart surgery supplied the thymus tissue. Within thymic and blood repertoires, V and J gene usage appeared to be biased. Related research examined unrelated individuals and reported that their thymic repertoires overlapped highly.

V gene TRBV7-2 combines with J gene TRBJ2-1; weak D call: TRBD1 (5 bases). Source material: thymocytes. This TCR derives from a boy under two years old with a congenital heart defect. CDR3 DNA: TGTGCCAGCAGCTCCAAAAACCCTCAGGGCTTCTCCTACAATGAGCAGTTCTTC. Encoded protein: CASSSKNPQGFSYNEQFF.